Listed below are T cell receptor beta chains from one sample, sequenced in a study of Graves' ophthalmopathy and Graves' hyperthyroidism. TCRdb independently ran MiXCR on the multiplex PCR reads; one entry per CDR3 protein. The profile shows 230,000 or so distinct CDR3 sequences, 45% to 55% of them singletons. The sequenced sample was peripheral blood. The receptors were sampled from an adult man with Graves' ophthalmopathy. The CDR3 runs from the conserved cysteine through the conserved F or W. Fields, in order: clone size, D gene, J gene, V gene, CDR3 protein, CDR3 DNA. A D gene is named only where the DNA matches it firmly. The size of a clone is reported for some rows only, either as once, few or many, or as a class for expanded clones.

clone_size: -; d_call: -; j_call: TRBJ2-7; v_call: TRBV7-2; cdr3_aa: CASSLRVEVYEQYF; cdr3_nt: TGTGCCAGCAGCTTAAGGGTAGAAGTCTACGAGCAGTACTTC
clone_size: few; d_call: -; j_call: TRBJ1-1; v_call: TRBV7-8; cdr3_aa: CASSLDPKGVAFF; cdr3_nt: TGTGCCAGCAGCTTAGACCCGAAGGGAGTAGCTTTCTTT
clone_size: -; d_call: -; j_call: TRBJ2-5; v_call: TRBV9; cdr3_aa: CASSLSGNQETQYF; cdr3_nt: TGTGCCAGCAGCCTCTCAGGGAACCAAGAGACCCAGTACTTC
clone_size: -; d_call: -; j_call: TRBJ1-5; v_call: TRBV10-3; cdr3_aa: CASSRQVGSNQPQHF; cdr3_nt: TGTGCCAGCAGCCGACAGGTGGGGAGCAATCAGCCCCAGCATTTT
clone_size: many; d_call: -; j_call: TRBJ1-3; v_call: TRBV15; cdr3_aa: CATKDRSSGNTIYF; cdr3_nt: TGTGCCACCAAGGACAGATCGTCTGGAAACACCATATATTTT
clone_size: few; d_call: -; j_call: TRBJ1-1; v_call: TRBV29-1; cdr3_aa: CSVAGPRGVNTEAFF; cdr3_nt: TGCAGCGTTGCCGGCCCTAGGGGGGTGAACACTGAAGCTTTCTTT
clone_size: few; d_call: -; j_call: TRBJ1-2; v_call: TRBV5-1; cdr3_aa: CASSLSPSNYGYTF; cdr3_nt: TGCGCCAGCAGCTTGAGTCCCTCTAACTATGGCTACACCTTC
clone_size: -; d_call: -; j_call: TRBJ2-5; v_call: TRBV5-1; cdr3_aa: CASSPTDSGTWGETQYF; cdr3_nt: TGCGCCAGCAGTCCTACCGATTCCGGGACCTGGGGAGAGACCCAGTACTTC
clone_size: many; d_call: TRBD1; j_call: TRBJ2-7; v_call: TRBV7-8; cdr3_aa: CASSFHWGQLGEQYF; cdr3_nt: TGTGCCAGCAGCTTCCACTGGGGACAGTTGGGCGAGCAGTACTTC
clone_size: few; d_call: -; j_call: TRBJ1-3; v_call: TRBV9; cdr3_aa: CASSPWGNSGNTIYF; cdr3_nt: TGTGCCAGCAGCCCGTGGGGGAACTCTGGAAACACCATATATTTT
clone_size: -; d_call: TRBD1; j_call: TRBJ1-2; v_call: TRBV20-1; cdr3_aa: CSASPNPGGTNYGYTF; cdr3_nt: TGCAGTGCTAGCCCAAACCCAGGGGGCACTAACTATGGCTACACCTTC
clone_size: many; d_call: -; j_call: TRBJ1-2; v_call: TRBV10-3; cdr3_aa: CAAQDTLGGYTF; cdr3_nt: TGTGCCGCGCAAGACACCCTCGGTGGCTACACCTTC
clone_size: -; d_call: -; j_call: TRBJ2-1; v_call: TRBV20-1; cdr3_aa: CSARGHPYNEQFF; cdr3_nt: TGCAGTGCTAGAGGGCACCCCTACAATGAGCAGTTCTTC
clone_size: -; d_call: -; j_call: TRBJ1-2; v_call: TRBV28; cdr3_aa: CASSLGRYGYTF; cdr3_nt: TGTGCCAGCAGTTTAGGGCGCTATGGCTACACCTTC
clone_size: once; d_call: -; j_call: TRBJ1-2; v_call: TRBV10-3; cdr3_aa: CVISESAAYYGYTF; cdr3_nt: TGTGTCATCAGTGAGTCGGCAGCATACTATGGCTACACCTTC
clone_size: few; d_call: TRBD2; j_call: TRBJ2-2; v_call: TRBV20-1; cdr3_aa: CSARGPGLAGERELFF; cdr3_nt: TGCAGTGCTAGAGGACCGGGACTAGCGGGAGAAAGGGAGCTGTTTTTT
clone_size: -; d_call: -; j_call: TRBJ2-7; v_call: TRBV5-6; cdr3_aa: CASSLGGVGDEQYF; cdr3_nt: TGTGCCAGCAGCTTGGGCGGGGTTGGCGACGAGCAGTACTTC
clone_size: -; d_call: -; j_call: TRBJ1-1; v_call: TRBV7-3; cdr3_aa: CASSSAGGLGTEAFF; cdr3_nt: TGTGCCAGCAGCTCCGCGGGGGGGCTGGGAACTGAAGCTTTCTTT
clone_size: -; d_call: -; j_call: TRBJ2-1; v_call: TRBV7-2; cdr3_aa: CASSLGPLNNEQFF; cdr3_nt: TGTGCCAGCAGCTTAGGACCCTTAAACAATGAGCAGTTCTTC
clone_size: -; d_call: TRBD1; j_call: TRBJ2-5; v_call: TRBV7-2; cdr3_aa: CASSPGGAGSQETQYF; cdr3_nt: TGTGCCAGCAGCCCAGGGGGCGCGGGTAGCCAAGAGACCCAGTACTTC
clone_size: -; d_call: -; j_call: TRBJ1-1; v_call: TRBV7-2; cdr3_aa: CASSSSWTSMNTEASF; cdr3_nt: TGTGCCAGCAGCTCGTCCTGGACAAGCATGAACACTGAAGCTTCCTTT
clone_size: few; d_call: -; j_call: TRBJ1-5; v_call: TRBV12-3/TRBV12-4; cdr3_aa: CASSLVGGNQPQHF; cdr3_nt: TGTGCCAGCAGTTTGGTGGGGGGTAATCAGCCCCAGCATTTT
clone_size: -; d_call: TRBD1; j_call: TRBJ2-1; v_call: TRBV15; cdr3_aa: CATSRRDRGGEQFF; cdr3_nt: TGTGCCACCAGCAGACGGGACAGGGGCGGTGAGCAGTTCTTC
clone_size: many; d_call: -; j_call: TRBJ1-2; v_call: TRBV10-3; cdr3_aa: CAISEYRGRAFNYGYTF; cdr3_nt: TGTGCCATCAGTGAATATAGGGGCAGGGCATTCAACTATGGCTACACCTTC
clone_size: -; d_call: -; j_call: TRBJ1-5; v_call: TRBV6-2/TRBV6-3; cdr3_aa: CASSYAELYQPQHF; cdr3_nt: TGTGCCAGCAGTTACGCCGAGCTTTATCAGCCCCAGCATTTT
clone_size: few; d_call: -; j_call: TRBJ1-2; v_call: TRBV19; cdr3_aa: CASTAWPENYGYTF; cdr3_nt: TGTGCCAGTACCGCCTGGCCAGAAAACTATGGCTACACCTTC
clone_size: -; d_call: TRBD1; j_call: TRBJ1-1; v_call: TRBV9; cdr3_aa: CASINRGGTEAFF; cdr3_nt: TGTGCCAGCATCAACAGGGGGGGCACTGAAGCTTTCTTT
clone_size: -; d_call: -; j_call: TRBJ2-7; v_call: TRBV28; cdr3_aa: CASSFTPPGIEEQYF; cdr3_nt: TGTGCCAGCAGTTTTACTCCCCCAGGAATAGAAGAGCAGTACTTC
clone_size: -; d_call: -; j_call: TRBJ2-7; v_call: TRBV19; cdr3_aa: CASRITWRDTYYEQYF; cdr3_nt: TGTGCCAGTAGGATCACTTGGCGGGACACATACTACGAGCAGTACTTC
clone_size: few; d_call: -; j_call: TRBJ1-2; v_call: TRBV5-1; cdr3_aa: CASSLEGEVGYTF; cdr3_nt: TGCGCCAGCAGCTTGGAGGGGGAGGTTGGCTACACCTTC
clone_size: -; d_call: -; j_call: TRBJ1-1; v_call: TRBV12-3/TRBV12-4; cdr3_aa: CASSPRQGRRVTEAFF; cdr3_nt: TGTGCCAGCAGTCCCCGGCAGGGGAGGCGGGTCACTGAAGCTTTCTTT
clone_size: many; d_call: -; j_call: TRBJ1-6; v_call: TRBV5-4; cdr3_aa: CASSLGPSQPLHF; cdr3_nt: TGTGCCAGCAGCTTGGGTCCGTCTCAACCCCTCCACTTT
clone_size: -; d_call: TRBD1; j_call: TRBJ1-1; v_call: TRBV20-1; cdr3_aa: CSARGDRDTEAFF; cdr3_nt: TGCAGTGCTAGAGGGGACAGGGACACTGAAGCTTTCTTT
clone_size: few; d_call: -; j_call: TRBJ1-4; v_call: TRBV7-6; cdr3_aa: CASSLAASVRREKLFF; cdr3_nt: TGTGCCAGCAGCTTAGCCGCGAGTGTTCGGCGCGAAAAACTGTTTTTT
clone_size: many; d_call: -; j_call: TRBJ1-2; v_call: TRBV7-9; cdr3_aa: CASSLGGGYTF; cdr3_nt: TGTGCCAGCAGCTTAGGTGGTGGCTACACCTTC
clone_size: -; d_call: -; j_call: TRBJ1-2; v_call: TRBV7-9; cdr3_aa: CASSLIVGQISTF; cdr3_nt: TGTGCCAGCAGTTTGATAGTAGGGCAGATCTCCACCTTC
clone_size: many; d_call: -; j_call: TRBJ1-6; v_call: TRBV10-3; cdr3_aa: CAITVGENSPLHF; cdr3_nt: TGTGCCATCACGGTCGGGGAGAATTCACCCCTCCACTTT
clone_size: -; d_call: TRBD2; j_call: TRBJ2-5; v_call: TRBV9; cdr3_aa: CASSVKASGGLRETQYF; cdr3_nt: TGTGCCAGCAGCGTAAAGGCTAGCGGGGGGCTACGGGAGACCCAGTACTTC
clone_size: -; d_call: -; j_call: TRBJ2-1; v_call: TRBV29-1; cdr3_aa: CSGPSSAGSNEQFF; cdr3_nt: TGCAGCGGTCCCTCCTCGGCGGGCAGTAATGAGCAGTTCTTC
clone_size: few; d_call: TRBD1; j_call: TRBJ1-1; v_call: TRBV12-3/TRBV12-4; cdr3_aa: CASSLRQGGDTEAFF; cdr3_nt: TGTGCCAGCAGTTTAAGGCAGGGGGGGGACACTGAAGCTTTCTTT
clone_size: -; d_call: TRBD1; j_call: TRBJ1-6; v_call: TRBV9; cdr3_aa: CASSVADRGHSPLHF; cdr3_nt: TGTGCCAGCAGCGTAGCTGACAGGGGGCACTCACCCCTCCACTTT
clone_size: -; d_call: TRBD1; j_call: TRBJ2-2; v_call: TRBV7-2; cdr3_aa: CASSASGQGARTGELFF; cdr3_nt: TGTGCCAGCAGCGCCAGCGGGCAGGGGGCTCGGACCGGGGAGCTGTTTTTT
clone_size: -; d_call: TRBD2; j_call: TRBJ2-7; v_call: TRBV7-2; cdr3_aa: CASSLGIRGGDEQYF; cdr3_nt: TGTGCCAGCAGCCTAGGGATCCGGGGAGGGGACGAGCAGTACTTC
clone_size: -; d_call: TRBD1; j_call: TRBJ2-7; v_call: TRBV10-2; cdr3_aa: CASSQTPGQGREQYF; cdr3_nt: TGCGCCAGCAGCCAGACACCGGGACAGGGGCGCGAGCAGTACTTC
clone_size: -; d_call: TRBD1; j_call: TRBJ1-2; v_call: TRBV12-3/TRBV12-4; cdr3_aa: CASSPSTRDSGYTF; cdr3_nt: TGTGCCAGCTCACCATCTACCCGGGACAGTGGCTACACCTTC
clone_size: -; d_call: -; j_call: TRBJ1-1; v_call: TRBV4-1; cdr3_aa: CASRRSDTEAFF; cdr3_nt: TGCGCCAGCAGGAGAAGTGACACTGAAGCTTTCTTT
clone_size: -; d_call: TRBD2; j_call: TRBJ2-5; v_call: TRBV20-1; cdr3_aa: CSARGPLTSGQETQYF; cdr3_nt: TGCAGTGCTAGAGGACCATTGACTAGCGGACAAGAGACCCAGTACTTC
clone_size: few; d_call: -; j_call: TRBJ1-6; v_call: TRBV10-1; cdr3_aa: CASSVGTGPNSPLHF; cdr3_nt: TGCGCCAGCTCGGTGGGTACGGGCCCGAATTCACCCCTCCACTTT
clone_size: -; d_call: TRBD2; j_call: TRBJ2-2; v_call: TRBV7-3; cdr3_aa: CASSLSGNGTGELFF; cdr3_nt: TGTGCCAGCAGTCTTAGCGGGAACGGCACCGGGGAGCTGTTTTTT
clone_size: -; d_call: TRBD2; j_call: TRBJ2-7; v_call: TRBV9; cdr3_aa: CASSGGGGLAGTYEQYF; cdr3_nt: TGTGCCAGCAGCGGCGGGGGAGGACTAGCGGGAACCTACGAGCAGTACTTC
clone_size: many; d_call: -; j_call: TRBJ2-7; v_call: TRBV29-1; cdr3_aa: CSVLGEREQYF; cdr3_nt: TGCAGCGTCTTAGGGGAGCGCGAGCAGTACTTC
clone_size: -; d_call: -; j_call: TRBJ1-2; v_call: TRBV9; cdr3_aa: CASRLAGHDGYTF; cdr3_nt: TGCGCCAGCAGATTGGCGGGACACGATGGCTACACCTTC
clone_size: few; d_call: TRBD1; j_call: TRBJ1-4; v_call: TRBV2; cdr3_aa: CASSWTGGREKLFF; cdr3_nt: TGTGCCAGCAGTTGGACAGGGGGCAGAGAAAAACTGTTTTTT
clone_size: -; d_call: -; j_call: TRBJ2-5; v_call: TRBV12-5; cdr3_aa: CASARAGRETQYF; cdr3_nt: TGTGCTAGTGCCCGGGCGGGGAGGGAGACCCAGTACTTC